These 11 T cell receptor beta chains originate from one sample sequenced in a study of response to subunit inactivated influenza vaccine. TCRdb called the RT-PCR reads again in MiXCR, with one record for every CDR3 protein. Of 450,000 to 550,000 distinct CDR3 sequences in the sample, roughly 25% were seen once. Here the sequenced sample was CD4+ T cells sorted from PBMCs, taken around 5 days after vaccination. The receptors derive from a man aged 50 or older who received an inactivated influenza vaccine.

This rearrangement joins TRBV7-2 to TRBJ2-1, with 12 positions matching TRBD2. Germline CDR1 and CDR2: SGHTA and FQGNSA. V shed 0 bases, J shed 9 bases, and the junction held 3 bases outside the gene matches. The CDR3 extends over 15 amino acids. CDR3 DNA: TGTGCCAGCAGCTTAGCGCTAGCGGGAGGGGGTGAGCAGTTCTTC. It encodes CASSLALAGGGEQFF.

This clonotype was counted a few times. The rearrangement links TRBV7-9 to TRBJ2-7, with 7 bases that match TRBD1. This CDR3 has 13 residues. V gave up 3 bases and J gave up 8 bases; unmatched junction bases: 7. Germline CDR1 reads SEHNR; CDR2 reads FQNEAQ (reference sequence). The DNA for the CDR3 is TGTGCCAGCAGCTTTCCTACAGGGGAACAGCAGTACTTC. Protein sequence: CASSFPTGEQQYF.

V and J are TRBV12-3 or TRBV12-4 and TRBJ1-3; TRBD1 is a possible D gene (5 bases). V dropped 3 bases and J dropped 4 bases, with 13 bases sitting between them. The CDR3 runs to 15 residues. CDR3 coding DNA: TGTGCCAGCAGTTTCGCGGGGGGGATAGGAAACACCATATATTTT. Amino acids: CASSFAGGIGNTIYF.

The chain uses TRBV7-9 and TRBJ2-1; unclear D gene. Per the germline V gene, CDR1 is SEHNR and CDR2 is FQNEAQ (reference sequence). The CDR3 loop spans 13 amino acids. The ends were cut back, 1 base at V and 7 bases at J, with 8 bases in the middle. This CDR3 reads CASSLEVRNEQFF. The CDR3 DNA follows: TGTGCCAGCAGCTTAGAGGTGCGGAATGAGCAGTTCTTC. The full variable domain, its missing parts supplied by reference TRBV7-9 and TRBJ2-1, is DTGVSQNPRHKITKRGQNVTFRCDPISEHNRLYWYRQTLGQGPEFLTYFQNEAQLEKSRLLSDRFSAERPKGSFSTLEIQRTEQGDSAMYLCASSLEVRNEQFFGPGTRLTVL.

This clonotype was found a few times. The chain carries TRBV20-1 and TRBJ2-1; 9 bases line up with TRBD2. Germline V gene sequence: CDR1 DFQATT, CDR2 SNEGSKA (reference sequence). The CDR3 is 14 residues long. V trimming: 6 bases; J trimming: 5 bases; junction bases outside the gene matches: 8. In nucleotides, the CDR3 is TGCAGTGCCCCAGGGGTAGCGGGGGACAATGAGCAGTTCTTC. The encoded protein is CSAPGVAGDNEQFF.

This rearrangement joins TRBV20-1 to TRBJ2-7; 7 bases map to TRBD2. CDR3 length: 15 residues. V shed 0 bases and J 3 bases; nucleotides not matched to a gene: 8. Germline V gives CDR1 DFQATT, CDR2 SNEGSKA (reference sequence). The CDR3 region has the DNA TGCAGTGCTAGAGATTGGGGGAGGGCCTTCTACGAGCAGTACTTC. Its protein is CSARDWGRAFYEQYF.

J is TRBJ1-5 and V is TRBV3-1; D possibly corresponds to TRBD1 (6 bases). Between the trimmed V and J ends, which lost 0 bases and 9 bases, there was a span of 9 bases. Looked up from germline, CDR1 is LGHDT and CDR2 is YNNKEL (reference sequence). CDR3 length: 13 amino acids. CDR3: CASSQDKTGPQHF. CDR3 sequence (DNA): TGTGCCAGCAGCCAAGATAAGACAGGGCCCCAGCATTTT. Drawing the rest from reference TRBV3-1 and TRBJ1-5, the complete variable domain is DTAVSQTPKYLVTQMGNDKSIKCEQNLGHDTMYWYKQDSKKFLKIMFSYNNKELIINETVPNRFSPKSPDKAHLNLHINSLELGDSAVYFCASSQDKTGPQHFGDGTRLSIL.

The rearrangement links TRBV29-1 to TRBJ1-5, with D perhaps TRBD1 (5 bases). This CDR3 has 14 amino acids. Germline V lookup: CDR1 SQVTM, CDR2 ANQGSEA. V was trimmed by 6 bases and J by 4 bases, leaving 16 bases between them. The CDR3 is CSVTVAGRNQPQHF. CDR3 nucleotides: TGCAGCGTAACGGTTGCAGGGAGGAATCAGCCCCAGCATTTT. The whole variable domain, remainder taken from reference TRBV29-1 and TRBJ1-5, is SAVISQKPSRDICQRGTSLTIQCQVDSQVTMMFWYRQQPGQSLTLIATANQGSEATYESGFVIDKFPISRPNLTFSTLTVSNMSPEDSSIYLCSVTVAGRNQPQHFGDGTRLSIL.

This clonotype has a handful of counts. The V and J genes are TRBV27 and TRBJ1-5; D is unresolved. The CDR3 is 16 amino acids. V dropped 0 bases and J dropped 0 bases, with 9 bases sitting between them. From germline, CDR1 is MNHEY and CDR2 SMNVEV (reference sequence). The CDR3 spells CASSLSWRNSNQPQHF. In DNA form, the CDR3 reads TGTGCCAGCAGTTTATCCTGGAGAAATAGCAATCAGCCCCAGCATTTT.

The rearrangement links TRBV20-1 to TRBJ1-5, with D tentatively TRBD1 (5 bases). V shed 1 base and J shed 9 bases, with 16 bases lying between them. The CDR3 runs to 14 residues. Germline V lookup: CDR1 DFQATT, CDR2 SNEGSKA (reference sequence). The CDR3 loop is CSARAPGPKGPQHF. The DNA of the CDR3 is TGCAGTGCTAGAGCCCCGGGACCCAAAGGGCCCCAGCATTTT.

The genes are TRBV5-4 and TRBJ2-7; D is possibly TRBD2 (6 bases). Per germline, CDR1 SGHNT and CDR2 YYREEE (reference sequence). Deletions cut 3 bases from V and 0 bases from J, with 7 bases between. The CDR3 length is 13 residues. The CDR3 is CASSSGASYEQYF. DNA of the CDR3: TGTGCCAGCAGCTCGGGAGCCTCCTACGAGCAGTACTTC.